Shown below are 7 T cell receptor beta chains from a single sample sequenced in a study of cytomegalovirus exposure and HLA in healthy donors. PCR employed 60 Vbeta and 13 Jbeta primers. Produced via immunoSEQ multiplex PCR; TCRdb's table is partial and in-frame only. The data contain some 200,000 clones, 79% of them singletons. Specimen: PBMCs. The receptors here all came from a male donor in good health and CMV-seropositive.

This clone was counted a few times. The V gene is TRBV29-1, the J gene TRBJ2-1, with 8 bases fitting TRBD2. Germline lookup yields CDR1 SQVTM and CDR2 ANQGSEA. J gave up 5 bases and V 2 bases, and 5 bases lay outside the gene matches. The CDR3 loop spans 14 amino acids. This CDR3 reads CSVEREGLDNEQFF. The CDR3 region has the DNA TGCAGCGTTGAACGGGAGGGCCTGGACAATGAGCAGTTCTTC.

The V gene is TRBV9, the J gene TRBJ1-2, with D tentatively TRBD1 (6 bases). This CDR3 comprises 15 residues. V shed 0 bases and J shed 5 bases, with 14 bases lying between them. CDR1 is SGDLS and CDR2 is YYNGEE in the germline V gene. CDR3 loop: CASSVEAGERYGYTF. In DNA, the CDR3 is TGTGCCAGCAGCGTAGAAGCAGGGGAGAGGTATGGCTACACCTTC.

This clone occurred once. V and J are TRBV6-5 and TRBJ1-4; 9 nucleotides match TRBD1. The CDR3 has 14 amino acids. The germline V gene encodes CDR1 MNHEY and CDR2 SVGAGI. With V trimmed by 4 bases and J by 6 bases, 3 bases remained unmatched. CDR3 in amino acids: CASSSWTGDEKLFF. CDR3 nucleotide sequence: TGTGCCAGCAGTTCTTGGACAGGGGATGAAAAACTGTTTTTT.

CDR3 coding DNA: TGTGCCAGCAGCGCGAGACAGAGAGTAACCTCCTACGAGCAGTACTTC. This codes for CASSARQRVTSYEQYF. The chain has TRBV11-2 and TRBJ2-7; a possible D gene is TRBD1 (5 bases). Trimming cost V 5 bases and J 0 bases, with 17 bases left between them. The CDR3 is 16 amino acids. CDR1 is SGHAT and CDR2 is FQNNGV in the germline V gene.

This clone was picked up a small number of times. The chain couples TRBV9 to TRBJ2-1; 12 positions agree with TRBD2. The germline CDR1 and CDR2 sequences are SGDLS and YYNGEE. This CDR3 contains 16 residues. Trimming removed 3 bases from V and 9 bases from J; junction bases left unmatched: 10. DNA of the CDR3: TGTGCCAGCAGCGGACTTAGACTAGCGGGAGAGGGTGAGCAGTTCTTC. It specifies CASSGLRLAGEGEQFF.

This CDR3 reads CASSLSGGAEQFF. In nucleotides, the CDR3 is TGTGCCAGCAGCTTAAGCGGGGGGGCTGAGCAGTTCTTC. The rearrangement links TRBV11-1 to TRBJ2-1, with 10 bases aligning to TRBD2. Germline V gene sequence: CDR1 SGHAT, CDR2 FQDESV (reference sequence). There are 13 residues in the CDR3. V lost 2 bases and J lost 9; bases outside the gene matches: 1.

The rearrangement joins TRBV11-1 to TRBJ2-2, with 8 bases matching TRBD1. Germline V gives CDR1 SGHAT, CDR2 FQDESV (reference sequence). Unmatched junction bases numbered 4, after V lost 4 bases and J lost 6 bases. The CDR3 has 14 residues. This chain's CDR3 is CASSSGQGPGELFF. The CDR3 bases are TGTGCCAGCAGCTCTGGACAGGGCCCCGGGGAGCTGTTTTTT.